The rows below give T cell receptor beta chains drawn from one sample of a study of CD8 T cells in ankylosing spondylitis. Each CDR3 protein gets one entry after TCRdb re-called the 5' RACE reads with MiXCR. The sample has about 340,000 distinct CDR3 sequences, approximately 22% seen once. Sequenced input: blood, either unsorted or a sorted T cell fraction (not recorded which). Receptors originate from a male donor with ankylosing spondylitis or in good health (not recorded which). The CDR3 runs from the conserved cysteine through the conserved F or W. A D gene is named only where the DNA matches it firmly. Size is omitted from some rows. Given values are once, few, many or a class for expanded clones.

clone size	J gene	V gene	D gene	CDR3 protein	CDR3 DNA
few	TRBJ1-1	TRBV5-1	.	CASSLDGGVEAFF	TGCGCCAGCAGCTTGGACGGGGGCGTCGAAGCTTTCTTT
.	TRBJ1-1	TRBV12-3/TRBV12-4	.	CASSFGRMNTEAFF	TGTGCCAGCAGTTTTGGACGGATGAACACTGAAGCTTTCTTT
few	TRBJ2-4	TRBV11-2	.	CASSDGKYLAKNIQYF	TGTGCCAGCAGCGACGGGAAATATCTAGCCAAAAACATTCAGTACTTC
.	TRBJ2-7	TRBV24-1	TRBD2	CATSTGTSGYEQYF	TGTGCCACCAGTACCGGGACTAGCGGCTACGAGCAGTACTTC
.	TRBJ2-1	TRBV6-5	.	CASSFRGDNEQFF	TGTGCCAGCAGTTTCAGGGGTGACAATGAGCAGTTCTTC
.	TRBJ2-3	TRBV11-2	.	CASPSAPRRGSTDTQYF	TGTGCCAGCCCTTCCGCCCCGCGCAGGGGAAGCACAGATACGCAGTATTTT
many	TRBJ2-7	TRBV12-3/TRBV12-4	.	CASSRALLSYEQYF	TGTGCCAGCAGCCGGGCTTTGCTCTCCTACGAGCAGTACTTC
few	TRBJ1-6	TRBV6-4	TRBD1	CASSGPPLVGGEGSPLHF	TGTGCCAGCAGTGGCCCCCCTCTGGTAGGGGGCGAGGGTTCACCCCTCCACTTT
.	TRBJ2-3	TRBV7-6	TRBD1	CASRLTGGAGVGDTQYF	TGTGCCAGCAGGTTAACAGGGGGCGCCGGGGTAGGAGATACGCAGTATTTT
.	TRBJ2-7	TRBV20-1	.	CSASPGDTDYEQYF	TGCAGTGCGAGCCCAGGGGACACTGACTACGAGCAGTACTTC
few	TRBJ1-2	TRBV28	.	CASSSDIATGAYGYTF	TGTGCCAGCAGTTCCGATATAGCGACAGGCGCTTATGGCTACACCTTC
once	TRBJ1-6	TRBV7-9	.	CASSGPQMGSPLHF	TGTGCCAGCAGCGGACCCCAAATGGGGTCACCCCTCCACTTT
.	TRBJ2-2	TRBV10-3	TRBD1	CAISGDRGELFF	TGTGCCATCAGTGGCGACAGGGGCGAGCTGTTTTTT
.	TRBJ2-1	TRBV28	TRBD1	CASPRTGVNEQFF	TGTGCCAGCCCGAGGACAGGGGTGAATGAGCAGTTCTTC
few	TRBJ1-1	TRBV7-6	TRBD1	CASSLTTGVATEAFF	TGTGCCAGCAGCTTAACGACAGGGGTGGCCACTGAAGCTTTCTTT
.	TRBJ1-4	TRBV12-3/TRBV12-4	.	CASSPGTGTNEKLFF	TGTGCCAGCAGTCCCGGGACCGGGACGAATGAAAAACTGTTTTTT
few	TRBJ1-1	TRBV20-1	.	CSAPSWGRGTEAFF	TGCAGTGCTCCGAGCTGGGGGAGAGGCACTGAAGCTTTCTTT
.	TRBJ2-5	TRBV10-3	.	CAISEYPRSAGYQETQYF	TGTGCCATCAGTGAGTACCCCCGGTCTGCAGGCTACCAAGAGACCCAGTACTTC
.	TRBJ2-2	TRBV28	TRBD1	CASSTGQDLVGELFF	TGTGCCAGCAGTACCGGACAGGATCTTGTCGGGGAGCTGTTTTTT
few	TRBJ2-1	TRBV20-1	TRBD2	CSARAISGDPRNEQFF	TGCAGTGCTAGGGCCATTAGCGGGGACCCGAGGAATGAGCAGTTCTTC